This TCR beta chain was observed in a study of blood T cell repertoires in COVID-19. Whole-study context: COVID-19 samples collected from the United States, Italy and Spain covered acute and convalescent phases. PBMCs, B-cell-depleted T cells, or T cells provided the cDNA or gDNA that made up the material.

In the source study's methods: Amplification of reference gene primers was used by the study to estimate nucleated cell counts. Measured with immunoSEQ multiplex PCR; TCRdb has only the in-frame clones, and not every one. The DNA was the basis for D and trimming; V, J and clone size are from that table. Altogether 45,000 to 55,000 clones are present, roughly 89% being singletons, with the ten largest covering around 1.4%. Per the germline V gene, CDR1 is MGHRA and CDR2 is YSYEKL. V lost 1 base to trimming and J lost 6 bases; unmatched junction nucleotides: 7. The CDR3 spans 17 residues. The chain uses TRBV4-1 and TRBJ2-3; 13 bases map to TRBD2. Sequenced: peripheral blood. The clonotype originates from a man in his fifties with acute or convalescent COVID-19. The chain's CDR3 is CASSQGFGLAGVDTQYF. DNA for the CDR3: TGCGCCAGCAGCCAAGGTTTCGGACTAGCGGGAGTGGATACGCAGTATTTT.